This T cell receptor beta chain was profiled in a study of T cell responses to AZD1222 COVID-19 vaccine. Sequencing used immunoSEQ multiplex PCR; TCRdb keeps in-frame clones, though not all of them. The table shows around 110,000 clones, with 70% to 90% occurring only once. Trimming took 4 bases from V and 5 from J, leaving 17 bases between them. This CDR3 spans 15 amino acids. Looked up from germline, CDR1 is SGHTA and CDR2 is FQGNSA. This clone was detected only once. The chain links TRBV7-2 to TRBJ1-2; possible D gene TRBD1, 5 bases. Sequenced here: peripheral blood, sampled on day 0 of MenACWY control vaccination. The receptor was isolated from an adult in good health. The CDR3 DNA reads as TGTGCCAGCAGCTCCACCTCCGAGGGGCGGTATGGCTACACCTTC. This gives the protein CASSSTSEGRYGYTF.